The 6 T cell receptor beta chains given below trace back to one sample, sequenced in a study of cytomegalovirus exposure and HLA in healthy donors. A multiplex PCR was run with 60 Vbeta primers and 13 Jbeta primers. TCRdb's table, derived via immunoSEQ multiplex PCR, lists solely in-frame clones and lacks some. The table records 150,000 or so clones, 74% of them present only once. The sequenced material came from PBMCs. The receptors here all came from a man aged 18 to 29 in good health and CMV-seropositive.

The chain's CDR3 is CASSVKISGGSGEQFF. Here the CDR3 DNA reads TGTGCCAGCAGCGTAAAAATTAGCGGGGGATCGGGGGAGCAGTTCTTC. The chain combines TRBV9 with TRBJ2-1, with 9 bases that match TRBD2. Germline trimming cut 1 base from V and 10 bases from J; bases unmatched to any gene: 12. Germline CDR1 reads SGDLS; CDR2 reads YYNGEE. The CDR3 extends over 16 amino acids. Supplemented by reference TRBV9 and TRBJ2-1, the full variable domain reads DSGVTQTPKHLITATGQRVTLRCSPRSGDLSVYWYQQSLDQGLQFLIQYYNGEERAKGNILERFSAQQFPDLHSELNLSSLELGDSALYFCASSVKISGGSGEQFFGPGTRLTVL.

The CDR3 loop reads CASSLASRVDYGYTF. CDR3 sequence (DNA): TGTGCCAGCAGCTTAGCGTCCAGGGTTGACTATGGCTACACCTTC. This chain joins TRBV7-9 and TRBJ1-2; TRBD1 is a possible D gene (5 bases). Germline-derived CDR1 and CDR2 are SEHNR and FQNEAQ (reference sequence). The CDR3 sequence is 15 residues long. The ends were cut back, 0 bases at V and 3 bases at J, with 11 bases in the middle.

This chain joins TRBV5-3 and TRBJ2-5, with 9 bases fitting TRBD2. TRBV5-3 is sorted into the ORF group, with uncertain function. The CDR3 is 17 residues long. The trim removed 6 bases at V and 11 bases at J, leaving 23 bases unmatched. CDR3 coding DNA: TGTGCCAGAACGACTAGCGGAGGGACCTCCCCTCTTGGAGAGCAGTACTTC. It specifies CARTTSGGTSPLGEQYF.

The chain couples TRBV10-2 to TRBJ2-5; D is ambiguous. V lost 6 bases to trimming and J lost 1 base, with 3 bases between them. This CDR3 region has 11 residues. CDR1 WSHSY and CDR2 SAAADI come from the germline V gene. The CDR3 sequence is CASSLQETQYF. DNA for the CDR3: TGCGCCAGCAGCCTCCAAGAGACCCAGTACTTC.

This chain joins TRBV7-2 and TRBJ2-7, with 8 bases aligning to TRBD2. Trimming took 2 bases from V and 2 from J; bases not matched to a gene: 5. Germline loops: CDR1 SGHTA, CDR2 FQGNSA. The CDR3 totals 15 residues. The CDR3 reads CASSLRNGGAYEQYF. The CDR3 coding sequence is TGTGCCAGCAGCTTACGGAACGGGGGGGCCTACGAGCAGTACTTC.

This clone was seen more than once but under ten times. CDR3 in DNA: TGTGCCAGCAGCGTTGGGGGAGGAGTCTACAATGAGCAGTTCTTC. Protein sequence: CASSVGGGVYNEQFF. This rearrangement joins TRBV9 to TRBJ2-1, with D maybe TRBD2 (6 bases). The CDR3 runs 15 residues. Trimming pared 2 bases from V and 3 bases from J, leaving 12 bases between. The germline V gene encodes CDR1 SGDLS and CDR2 YYNGEE.